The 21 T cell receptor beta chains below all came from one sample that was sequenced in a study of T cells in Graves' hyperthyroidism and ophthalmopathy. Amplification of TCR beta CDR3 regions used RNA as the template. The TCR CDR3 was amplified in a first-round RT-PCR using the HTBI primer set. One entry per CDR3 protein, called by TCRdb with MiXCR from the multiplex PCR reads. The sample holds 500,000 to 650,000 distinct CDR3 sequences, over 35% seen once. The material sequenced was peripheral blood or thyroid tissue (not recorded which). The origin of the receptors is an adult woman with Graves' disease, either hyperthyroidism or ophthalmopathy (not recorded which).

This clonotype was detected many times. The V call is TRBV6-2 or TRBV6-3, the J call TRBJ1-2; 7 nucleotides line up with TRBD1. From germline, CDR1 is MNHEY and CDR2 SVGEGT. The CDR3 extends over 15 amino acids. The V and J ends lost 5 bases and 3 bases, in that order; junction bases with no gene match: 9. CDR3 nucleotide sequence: TGTGCCAGCAGTGCTCCGGGACAGAACTACTATGGCTACACCTTC. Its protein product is CASSAPGQNYYGYTF.

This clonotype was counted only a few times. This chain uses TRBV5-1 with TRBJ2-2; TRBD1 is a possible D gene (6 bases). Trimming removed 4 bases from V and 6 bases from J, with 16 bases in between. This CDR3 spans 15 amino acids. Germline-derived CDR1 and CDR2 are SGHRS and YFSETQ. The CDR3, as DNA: TGCGCCAGCAGCCCACTGGCCAGGGGTTCCGGGGAGCTGTTTTTT. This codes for CASSPLARGSGELFF.

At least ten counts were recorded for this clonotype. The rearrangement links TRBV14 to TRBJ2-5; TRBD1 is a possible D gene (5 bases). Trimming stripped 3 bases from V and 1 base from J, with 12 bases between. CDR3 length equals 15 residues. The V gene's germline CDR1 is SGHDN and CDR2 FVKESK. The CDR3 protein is CASSHSGATQETQYF. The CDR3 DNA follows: TGTGCCAGCAGCCATTCTGGGGCGACCCAAGAGACCCAGTACTTC.

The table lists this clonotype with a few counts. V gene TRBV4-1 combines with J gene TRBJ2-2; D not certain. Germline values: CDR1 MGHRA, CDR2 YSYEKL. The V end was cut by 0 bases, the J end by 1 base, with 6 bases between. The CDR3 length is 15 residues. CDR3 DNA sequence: TGCGCCAGCAGCCAAGAAACCCAGAACACCGGGGAGCTGTTTTTT. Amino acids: CASSQETQNTGELFF.

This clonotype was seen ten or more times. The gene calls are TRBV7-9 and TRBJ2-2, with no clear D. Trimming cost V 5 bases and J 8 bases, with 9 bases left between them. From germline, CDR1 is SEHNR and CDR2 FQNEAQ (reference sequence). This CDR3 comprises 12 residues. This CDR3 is CASSQAAGELFF. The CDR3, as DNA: TGTGCCAGCAGCCAGGCGGCGGGGGAGCTGTTTTTT.

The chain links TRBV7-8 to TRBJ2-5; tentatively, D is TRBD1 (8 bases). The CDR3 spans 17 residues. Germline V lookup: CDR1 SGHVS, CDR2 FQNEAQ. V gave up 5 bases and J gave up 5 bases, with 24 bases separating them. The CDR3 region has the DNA TGTGCCAGCAGCGCGGGACAGGCGGGAGCCTACTTGGAGACCCAGTACTTC. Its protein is CASSAGQAGAYLETQYF.

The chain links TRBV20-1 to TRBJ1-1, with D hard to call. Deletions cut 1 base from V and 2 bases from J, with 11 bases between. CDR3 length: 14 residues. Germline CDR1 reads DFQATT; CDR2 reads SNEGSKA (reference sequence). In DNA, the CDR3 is TGCAGTGCTAGAGTTGAGGAATTCAACACTGAAGCTTTCTTT. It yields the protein CSARVEEFNTEAFF.

In DNA, the CDR3 is TGCAGCGTTGAGGGCAGGGGCCACGAGCAGTACTTC. Protein sequence: CSVEGRGHEQYF. The V call is TRBV29-1, the J call TRBJ2-7, with a possible D match to TRBD1 (6 bases). The CDR3 sequence is 12 residues long. V was pared by 3 bases and J by 5 bases, with 11 bases between. Germline values: CDR1 SQVTM, CDR2 ANQGSEA.

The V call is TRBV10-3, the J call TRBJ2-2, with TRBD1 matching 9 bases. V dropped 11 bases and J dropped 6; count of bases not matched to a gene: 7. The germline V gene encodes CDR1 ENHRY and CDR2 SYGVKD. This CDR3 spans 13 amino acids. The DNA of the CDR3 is TGTGCCCTCGGGACAGGGTCTCCCGGGGAGCTGTTTTTT. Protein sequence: CALGTGSPGELFF.

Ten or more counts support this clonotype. CDR3 in amino acids: CASSFGGGNTEAFF. In DNA, the CDR3 is TGTGCCAGCAGTTTTGGAGGTGGGAACACTGAAGCTTTCTTT. The chain uses TRBV12-3 or TRBV12-4 and TRBJ1-1; D uncertain. V lost 3 bases and J 1 base, leaving 9 bases between the germline ends. The CDR3 sequence is 14 residues long.

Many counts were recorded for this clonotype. The CDR3 DNA sequence: TGTGCCATCAGTGAGTCGACTCTTGACAATCAGCCCCAGCATTTT. Its translation is CAISESTLDNQPQHF. The rearrangement uses TRBV10-3 and TRBJ1-5; D gene ambiguous. Germline V lookup: CDR1 ENHRY, CDR2 SYGVKD. The CDR3 totals 15 residues. V was cut by 0 bases and J by 3 bases, with 9 bases left in between.

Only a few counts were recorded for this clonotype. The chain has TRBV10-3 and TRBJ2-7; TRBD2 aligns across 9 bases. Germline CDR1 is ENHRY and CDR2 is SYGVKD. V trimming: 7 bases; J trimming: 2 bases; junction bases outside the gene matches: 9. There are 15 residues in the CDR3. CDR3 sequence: CAIKEEASGAYEQYF. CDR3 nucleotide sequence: TGTGCCATCAAAGAGGAGGCTAGCGGGGCCTACGAGCAGTACTTC.

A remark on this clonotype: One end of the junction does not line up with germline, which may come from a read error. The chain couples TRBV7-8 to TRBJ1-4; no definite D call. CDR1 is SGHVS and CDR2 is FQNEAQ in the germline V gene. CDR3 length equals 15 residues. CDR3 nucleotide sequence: TGTGCCAGTAGGGAGACGACACTAGGCGGTGAAAAACTGCTTTTT. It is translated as CASRETTLGGEKLLF.

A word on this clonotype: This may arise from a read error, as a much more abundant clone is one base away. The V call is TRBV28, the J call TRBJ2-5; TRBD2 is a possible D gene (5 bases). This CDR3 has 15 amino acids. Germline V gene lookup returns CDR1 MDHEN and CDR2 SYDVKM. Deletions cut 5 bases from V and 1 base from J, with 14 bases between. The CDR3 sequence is CASSEGGVAQETQYF. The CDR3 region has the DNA TGTGCCAGCAGTGAGGGTGGGGTCGCCCAAGAGACCCAGTACTTC.

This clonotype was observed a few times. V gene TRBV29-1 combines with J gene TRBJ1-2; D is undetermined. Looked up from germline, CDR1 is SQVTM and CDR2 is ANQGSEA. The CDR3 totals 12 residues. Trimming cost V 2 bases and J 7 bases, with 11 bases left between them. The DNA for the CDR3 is TGCAGCGTTGAACCCCCCGGGTCTGGCTACACCTTC. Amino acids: CSVEPPGSGYTF.

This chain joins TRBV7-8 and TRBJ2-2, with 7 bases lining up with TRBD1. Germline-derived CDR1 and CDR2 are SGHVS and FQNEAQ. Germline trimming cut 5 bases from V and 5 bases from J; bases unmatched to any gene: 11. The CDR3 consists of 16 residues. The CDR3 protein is CASSRQGRVPTGELFF. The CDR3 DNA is TGTGCCAGCAGCCGACAGGGAAGGGTCCCAACCGGGGAGCTGTTTTTT.

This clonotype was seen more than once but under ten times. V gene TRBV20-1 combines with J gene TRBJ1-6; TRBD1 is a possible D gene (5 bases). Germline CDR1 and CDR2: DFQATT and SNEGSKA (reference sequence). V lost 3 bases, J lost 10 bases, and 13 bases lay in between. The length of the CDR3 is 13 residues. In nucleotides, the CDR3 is TGCAGTGCTAGGGGGGACGAGATGTCACCCCTCCACTTT. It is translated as CSARGDEMSPLHF.

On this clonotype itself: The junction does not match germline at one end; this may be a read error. This chain's CDR3 is CASSYSVF. CDR3 nucleotides: TGTGCCAGCAGTTACTCGGTTTTC. The chain combines TRBV6-6 with TRBJ1-3; unclear D gene. CDR3 length: 8 amino acids. Germline loops: CDR1 MNHNY, CDR2 SVGAGI (reference sequence).

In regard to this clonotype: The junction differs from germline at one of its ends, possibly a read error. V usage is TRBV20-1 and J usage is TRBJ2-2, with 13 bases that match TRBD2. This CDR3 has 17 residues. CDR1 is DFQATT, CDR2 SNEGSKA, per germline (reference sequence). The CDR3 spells CSATAPWTSGGAGELFF. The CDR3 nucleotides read TGCAGTGCAACAGCTCCTTGGACTAGCGGGGGCGCAGGGGAGTTGTTTTTT.

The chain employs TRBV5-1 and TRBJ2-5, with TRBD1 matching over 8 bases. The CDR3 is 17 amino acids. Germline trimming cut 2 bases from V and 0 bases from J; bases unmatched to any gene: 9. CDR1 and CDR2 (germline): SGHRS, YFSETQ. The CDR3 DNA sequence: TGCGCCAGCAGCTTTTTGACAGGGGAGGTGGACCAAGAGACCCAGTACTTC. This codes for CASSFLTGEVDQETQYF.

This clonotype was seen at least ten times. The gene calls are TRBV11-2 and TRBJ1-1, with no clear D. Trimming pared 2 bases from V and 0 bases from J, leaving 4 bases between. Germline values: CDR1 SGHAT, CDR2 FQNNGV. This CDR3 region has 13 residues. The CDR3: CASSLQVNTEAFF. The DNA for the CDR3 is TGTGCCAGCAGCTTACAGGTGAACACTGAAGCTTTCTTT.